This passage covers 27 T cell receptor beta chains from one sample sequenced in a study of blood T cell repertoires in COVID-19. Here immunoSEQ multiplex PCR was the method, and the copy in TCRdb shows in-frame clones only, minus some. This table holds about 150,000 clones, about 80% found once. Sequenced material: peripheral blood. The source of these receptors is a man aged 50 to 60 with acute or convalescent COVID-19.

The chain recombines TRBV30 with TRBJ1-6, with D tentatively TRBD1 (6 bases). This CDR3 region has 15 residues. Germline V lookup: CDR1 GTSNPN, CDR2 SVGIG (reference sequence). Trimming cost V 2 bases and J 10 bases, with 18 bases left between them. CDR3 sequence reads: CAWSLGGRGGSPLHF. The CDR3 DNA reads as TGTGCCTGGAGTCTCGGGGGGCGAGGGGGATCACCCCTCCACTTT. Together with reference TRBV30 and TRBJ1-6, the CDR3 gives the full variable domain: SQTIHQWPATLVQPVGSPLSLECTVEGTSNPNLYWYRQAAGRGLQLLFYSVGIGQISSEVPQNLSASRPQDRQFILSSKKLLLSDSGFYLCAWSLGGRGGSPLHFGNGTRLTVT.

This chain uses TRBV10-2 with TRBJ1-5, with D unresolved. CDR1 is WSHSY, CDR2 SAAADI, per germline. This CDR3 comprises 14 residues. Trimming removed 3 bases at V and 3 bases at J, with 9 bases between. CDR3 DNA sequence: TGCGCCAGCAGTGAAGCCACGTACAATCAGCCCCAGCATTTT. Translated, it gives CASSEATYNQPQHF.

This chain connects TRBV6-4 to TRBJ2-7, with a possible D match to TRBD1 (5 bases). The CDR3 loop spans 12 amino acids. CDR1 and CDR2 (germline): MRHNA, SNTAGT. Trimming left V 2 bases short and J 5 bases short, with 7 bases between. CDR3 in amino acids: CASSDPRDEQYV. The CDR3 DNA reads TGTGCCAGCAGTGACCCCAGGGACGAGCAGTACGTC.

This clone was recorded once. The rearrangement uses TRBV7-3 and TRBJ1-1, with D perhaps TRBD1 (5 bases). The germline V gene encodes CDR1 SGHTA and CDR2 FQGTGA. V was pared by 5 bases and J by 1 base, with 8 bases between. This CDR3 is built from 13 residues. The CDR3 reads CASSAGANTEAFF. The DNA of the CDR3 is TGTGCCAGCAGCGCTGGGGCGAACACTGAAGCTTTCTTT.

The rearrangement links TRBV9 to TRBJ2-1; 7 nucleotides line up with TRBD1. V shed 4 bases, J shed 8 bases, and the junction held 12 bases outside the gene matches. The germline V gene has CDR1 SGDLS and CDR2 YYNGEE. This CDR3 has 15 residues. CDR3 loop: CASSPDRVMDYEQFF. In DNA form, the CDR3 reads TGTGCCAGCAGCCCTGACAGGGTTATGGACTATGAGCAGTTCTTC.

CDR3 bases: TGTGCAAGTCGCCCAGTCATGCTGAACAACACTGAAGCTTTCTTT. Protein sequence: CASRPVMLNNTEAFF. V is TRBV12-2 and J is TRBJ1-1; TRBD1, as called in the table, went unchecked against the DNA. TRBV12-2 is noted as a pseudogene. CDR3 size: 15 residues.

This rearrangement joins TRBV24-1 to TRBJ2-7, with 9 bases matching TRBD1. Germline V gene sequence: CDR1 KGHDR, CDR2 SFDVKD. This CDR3 contains 15 residues. The V gene end was trimmed by 8 bases and the J gene end by 4 bases; junction bases not matched to a gene: 11. CDR3 protein: CATTEVGQGGYEQYV. For the CDR3, the DNA is TGTGCCACCACCGAGGTGGGACAGGGTGGGTACGAGCAGTACGTC.

This clone was picked up one time. The chain employs TRBV18 and TRBJ1-2; 7 nucleotides line up with TRBD1. The CDR3 spans 15 residues. The germline V gene has CDR1 KGHSH and CDR2 LQKENI. The J segment lost 8 bases and the V segment lost 3 bases, leaving 12 bases of the junction unmatched. The chain's CDR3 is CASSPPGQTGWGYTF. The CDR3 DNA reads TGTGCCAGCTCACCCCCGGGACAGACCGGTTGGGGCTACACCTTC. Drawing the rest from reference TRBV18 and TRBJ1-2, the complete variable domain is NAGVMQNPRHLVRRRGQEARLRCSPMKGHSHVYWYRQLPEEGLKFMVYLQKENIIDESGMPKERFSAEFPKEGPSILRIQQVVRGDSAAYFCASSPPGQTGWGYTFGSGTRLTVV.

This clone was seen once. The CDR3 here is CASKMAGTPNTEAFF. The CDR3 region has the DNA TGTGCCAGCAAGATGGCCGGGACACCGAACACTGAAGCTTTCTTT. The rearrangement links TRBV6-5 to TRBJ1-1; possibly TRBD1 for D (6 bases). The CDR3 sequence is 15 residues long. With 7 bases removed from V and 1 base from J, the gap between germline ends came to 16 bases. Germline CDR1 and CDR2: MNHEY and SVGAGI.

Comment on this clone: The sample holds other DNA sequences that translate to the same CDR3. The genes are TRBV27 and TRBJ1-1, with D possibly matching TRBD1 (6 bases). The CDR3 contains 14 residues. CDR1 is MNHEY, CDR2 SMNVEV, per germline (reference sequence). Deletions cut 5 bases from V and 1 base from J, with 11 bases between. The CDR3 is CASSPPGQNTEAFF. The CDR3 DNA follows: TGTGCCAGCAGTCCGCCGGGACAGAACACTGAAGCTTTCTTT.

The chain carries TRBV30 and TRBJ1-2, with D tentatively TRBD1 (5 bases). V lost 3 bases to trimming and J lost 8 bases, with 16 bases between them. The CDR3 runs 13 residues. Per germline, CDR1 GTSNPN and CDR2 SVGIG (reference sequence). The CDR3 protein is CAWRNRNLNGYTF. The CDR3 DNA follows: TGTGCCTGGAGGAACAGGAACTTGAACGGCTACACCTTC.

This chain links TRBV5-1 with TRBJ2-7; 13 bases are shared with TRBD2. V gave up 0 bases and J gave up 5 bases; unmatched junction bases: 8. The germline V gene has CDR1 SGHRS and CDR2 YFSETQ. The CDR3 has 17 residues. The CDR3 here is CASSLVTSGGPGDEQYF. In nucleotides, the CDR3 is TGCGCCAGCAGCTTGGTGACTAGCGGGGGGCCAGGAGACGAGCAGTACTTC.

The chain links TRBV5-4 to TRBJ1-3; TRBD1 agrees at 7 bases. Germline V CDR1 and CDR2: SGHNT, YYREEE (reference sequence). The V and J ends lost 0 bases and 4 bases, in that order; junction bases with no gene match: 4. CDR3 size: 15 residues. CDR3 nucleotides: TGTGCCAGCAGCTTGGATCCAGGGGGAGGAAACACCATATATTTT. Amino acids: CASSLDPGGGNTIYF.

The V gene is TRBV5-6, the J gene TRBJ2-4; D is ambiguous. The CDR3 is 13 residues long. The germline V gene encodes CDR1 SGHDT and CDR2 YYEEEE. Trimming left V 0 bases short and J 4 bases short, with 5 bases between. Here the CDR3 reads CASSLVLKNIQYF. DNA of the CDR3: TGTGCCAGCAGCTTGGTTCTAAAAAACATTCAGTACTTC.

The chain employs TRBV15 and TRBJ1-1, with a weak D call TRBD1 (6 bases). The germline V gene encodes CDR1 LNHNV and CDR2 YYDKDF (reference sequence). With 1 base removed from V and 5 bases from J, the gap between germline ends came to 14 bases. This CDR3 is built from 15 residues. The CDR3 DNA is TGTGCCACCAGCAGAGGGTCCGGGGGGCAGACTGAAGCTTTCTTT. It encodes CATSRGSGGQTEAFF.

The chain carries TRBV6-5 and TRBJ2-7, with 8 bases lining up with TRBD1. The junction had 10 bases not matched to a gene; V was cut back by 6 bases and J by 3 bases. This CDR3 contains 15 residues. Germline V CDR1 and CDR2: MNHEY, SVGAGI. The CDR3 is CASSRSARGLYEQYV. DNA of the CDR3: TGTGCCAGCAGCCGCTCGGCCAGGGGGCTCTACGAGCAGTACGTC.

The chain has TRBV24-1 and TRBJ2-1; 8 nucleotides match TRBD1. This CDR3 has 16 residues. Per the germline V gene, CDR1 is KGHDR and CDR2 is SFDVKD. The trim removed 3 bases at V and 3 bases at J, leaving 6 bases unmatched. CDR3 region: CATSDQGANYYNEQFF. DNA for the CDR3: TGTGCCACCAGTGATCAGGGGGCCAACTACTACAATGAGCAGTTCTTC.

This chain joins TRBV5-6 and TRBJ2-1, with D possibly being TRBD1 (6 bases). V was pared by 2 bases and J by 7 bases, with 16 bases between. CDR1 and CDR2 from the germline V gene are SGHDT and YYEEEE. The CDR3 consists of 15 residues. CDR3 sequence reads: CASSLPDSRTNEQFF. The CDR3 bases are TGTGCCAGCAGCTTACCGGACAGCCGGACGAATGAGCAGTTCTTC.

This clone was counted only a few times. The chain has TRBV2 and TRBJ1-5; 7 positions match TRBD1. The CDR3 covers 14 residues. CDR1 is SNHLY and CDR2 is FYNNEI in the germline V gene. V was pared by 6 bases and J by 4 bases, with 6 bases of the junction left unmatched. CDR3 nucleotide sequence: TGTGCCAGCAGGATTGACAGGGTTAATCAGCCCCAGCATTTT. Translated: CASRIDRVNQPQHF.

This rearrangement joins TRBV3-1 (or the pseudogene TRBV3-2) to TRBJ1-2; TRBD1 matches 8 bases. V was clipped by 4 bases and J by 0 bases; unmatched bases: 4. CDR3 length: 15 amino acids. CDR1 and CDR2 from the germline V gene are LGHDT and YNNKEL (reference sequence). The CDR3 loop reads CASSLGQGSNYGYTF. In DNA, the CDR3 is TGTGCCAGCAGCCTTGGACAGGGCTCTAACTATGGCTACACCTTC.

This chain joins TRBV19 and TRBJ2-2; D not certain. The CDR3 spans 14 residues. Germline V gene lookup returns CDR1 LNHDA and CDR2 SQIVND (reference sequence). Trimming cost V 3 bases and J 1 base, with 6 bases left between them. CDR3 sequence (DNA): TGTGCCAGTAGTATTACCGGGAACACCGGGGAGCTGTTTTTT. Its protein is CASSITGNTGELFF.

This chain links TRBV19 with TRBJ2-1; maybe TRBD1 (5 bases). Germline values: CDR1 LNHDA, CDR2 SQIVND (reference sequence). The CDR3 has 15 amino acids. Trimming cost V 2 bases and J 4 bases, with 12 bases left between them. The CDR3 loop reads CASSIPGRSYNEQFF. The CDR3 DNA is TGTGCCAGTAGTATACCAGGGCGCTCGTACAATGAGCAGTTCTTC.

The J gene is TRBJ1-1, the V gene TRBV10-1; D call uncertain. Germline CDR1 is WNHNN and CDR2 is SYGVQD (reference sequence). Between the trimmed V and J ends, which lost 6 bases and 3 bases, there was a span of 14 bases. The CDR3 has 14 residues. The DNA for the CDR3 is TGCGCCAGCAGCGGGAGCCGAAAGTACACTGAAGCTTTCTTT. Protein sequence: CASSGSRKYTEAFF.

Written as DNA, the CDR3 is TGTGCCACCAGTGATTTCGGGGTTCACGCAGATACGCAGTATTTT. It yields the protein CATSDFGVHADTQYF. The chain employs TRBV24-1 and TRBJ2-3; a possible D gene is TRBD2 (5 bases). The V gene's germline CDR1 is KGHDR and CDR2 SFDVKD. V gave up 1 base and J gave up 4 bases, with 11 bases separating them. The length of the CDR3 is 15 residues.

The chain combines TRBV5-4 with TRBJ1-1; 8 positions agree with TRBD1. The J segment lost 1 base and the V segment lost 0 bases, leaving 11 bases of the junction unmatched. The CDR3 consists of 18 residues. Per the germline V gene, CDR1 is SGHNT and CDR2 is YYREEE (reference sequence). Written as DNA, the CDR3 is TGTGCCAGCAGCTTGGTGGAGTGGGGGGACAGGAAGAACACTGAAGCTTTCTTT. Translating it yields CASSLVEWGDRKNTEAFF.

The chain has TRBV18 and TRBJ2-6; TRBD1 matches 7 bases. This CDR3 spans 17 amino acids. V was pared by 3 bases and J by 1 base, with 6 bases of the junction left unmatched. Germline V gives CDR1 KGHSH, CDR2 LQKENI. The CDR3 sequence: CASSPFGQESGANVLTF. In nucleotides, the CDR3 is TGTGCCAGCTCACCCTTTGGACAGGAGTCTGGGGCCAACGTCCTGACTTTC.

The V gene is TRBV3-1 (or the pseudogene TRBV3-2), the J gene TRBJ1-3; 10 bases agree with TRBD1. This CDR3 contains 17 residues. Germline assignment: CDR1 LGHDT and CDR2 YNNKEL (reference sequence). Unmatched junction bases numbered 8, after V lost 4 bases and J lost 2 bases. The DNA for the CDR3 is TGTGCCAGCAGCCCCCGGGACAGGGGACACACTGGAAACACCATATATTTT. It translates to CASSPRDRGHTGNTIYF.